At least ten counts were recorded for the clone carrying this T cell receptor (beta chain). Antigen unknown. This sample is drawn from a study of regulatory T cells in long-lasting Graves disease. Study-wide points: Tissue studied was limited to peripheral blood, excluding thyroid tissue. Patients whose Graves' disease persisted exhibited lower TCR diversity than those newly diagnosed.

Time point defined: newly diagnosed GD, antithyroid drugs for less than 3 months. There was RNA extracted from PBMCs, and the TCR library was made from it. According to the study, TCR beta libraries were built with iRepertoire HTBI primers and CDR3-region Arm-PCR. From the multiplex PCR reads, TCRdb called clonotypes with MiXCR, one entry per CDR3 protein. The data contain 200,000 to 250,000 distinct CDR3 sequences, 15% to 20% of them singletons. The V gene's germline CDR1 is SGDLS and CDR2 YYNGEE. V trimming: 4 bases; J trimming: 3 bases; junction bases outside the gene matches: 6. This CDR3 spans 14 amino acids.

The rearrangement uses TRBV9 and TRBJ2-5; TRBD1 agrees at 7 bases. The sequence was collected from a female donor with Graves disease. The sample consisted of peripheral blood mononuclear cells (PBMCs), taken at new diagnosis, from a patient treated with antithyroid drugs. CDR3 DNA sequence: TGTGCCAGCAGCCCGACAGGGACCGAAGAGACCCAGTACTTC. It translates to CASSPTGTEETQYF.